This T cell receptor (beta chain) derives from a study of neoadjuvant anti-PD-1 for oral cavity cancer (dated by TCRdb to the early 2020s). Study-wide context: Patients mostly received three to four biweekly doses of nivolumab at 3 mg/kg before curative-intent surgical resection. Patients who did not progress were given a fourth nivolumab dose at about day 43 and had definitive surgical resection on days 50-56. Under RECIST 1.1, a patient counted as a responder if showing complete response, partial response or stable disease, and as a non-responder if showing progression. A roughly 32% response rate was observed in the parent correlative cohort, in which eleven to twelve patients were included. On the study overall, not on this receptor specifically: Higher pretreatment blood TCRbeta clonality and lower post-treatment tumor TCRbeta clonality were correlated with higher pretreatment blood Treg/Th17 ratios. Greater tumor shrinkage correlated with larger post-treatment sizes of preexisting intratumoral clones, which suggests that expansion of preexisting clones contributed to response. Only three patients per response group were included in the TCR analyses, and larger cohorts for validation were called for by the authors.

For this chain, trimming is 5 bases at the V end and 4 bases at the J end, and the number of junction bases without a gene match is 6. The germline V gene encodes CDR1 MNHEY and CDR2 SMNVEV (reference sequence). The CDR3, from cysteine to phenylalanine, totals 15 residues. Only the CDR3 DNA stays, 45 bases, in frame from base 1. Explained via the paper, the time point label denotes: after neoadjuvant nivolumab, at surgical resection. None of the patients had received prior systemic or radiation treatment, and all were newly diagnosed with stage II-IVA oral cavity squamous cell carcinoma. Everyone in the cohort had locally advanced, HPV-negative oral cavity squamous cell carcinoma. Samples were obtained from a longitudinal correlative study of a single-arm phase II trial of neoadjuvant nivolumab in oral cavity squamous cell carcinoma. Genomic DNA-based TCRbeta sequencing was performed on subject-matched pre- and post-treatment PBMCs and tumors from three responders and three non-responders. The Maxwell RSC DNA from Tissue kit was used to isolate genomic DNA from tumor tissue.

Tumor libraries used mostly roughly 4.8 ug of input genomic DNA for survey sequencing, with two replicates per sample. The immunoSEQ hsTCRbeta kit was used to prepare TCRbeta libraries according to the manufacturer's instructions. The completed libraries were mixed into a single pool at 3 nM, then sequenced with an Illumina NovaSeq 6000 S4 flow cell. Concerning the study's data processing: Raw data preprocessing and quality control were performed with the immunoSEQ Analyzer. The analysis was limited to productive rearrangements, and each clonotype was defined by a unique CDR3 amino acid sequence. Repertoire clonality was estimated as the Gini-Simpson index, which was computed with the R package tcR. Gini indices were compared with Student's t test, and associations with tumor size change were assessed by Pearson correlation. TCRdb provides this immuneACCESS table in a form limited to in-frame rearrangements. Some clones are lacking; in checked studies, under half of them reflect an unresolved V gene, and why the rest are absent is not known. Clone size and V and J calls were adopted from that table, with D and trimming inferred from the DNA. This sample gives more than 30,000 clones in total; more than 35% of them show up just once. The top ten constitute about 16% of the sample.

As concerns this clone: Its antigen remains unidentified. Base qualities are not provided; no much larger clone lies one nucleotide away.

The source was tumor tissue, collected after nivolumab (anti-PD-1) treatment. The chain is encoded by TRBV27 joined to TRBJ1-2, with 11 junctional bases fitting TRBD1. This receptor was taken from a person between 35 and 79 years old with oral cavity squamous cell carcinoma. The CDR3 has the sequence CASSPPGQGVYGYTF. The DNA sequence is given as TGTGCCAGCAGTCCTCCGGGACAGGGGGTCTATGGCTACACCTTC.